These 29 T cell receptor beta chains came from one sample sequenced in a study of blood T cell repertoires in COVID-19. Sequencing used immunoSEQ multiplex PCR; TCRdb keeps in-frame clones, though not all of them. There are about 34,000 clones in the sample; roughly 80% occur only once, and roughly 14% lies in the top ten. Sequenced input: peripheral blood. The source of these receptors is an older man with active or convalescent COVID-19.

CDR3 residues: CASSPRRDSQTLGEKLFF. In nucleotides, the CDR3 is TGTGCCAGCAGTCCCCGGCGGGACAGTCAAACTCTGGGGGAAAAACTGTTTTTT. This sequence joins TRBV6-6 and TRBJ1-4; 7 bases line up with TRBD1. Germline CDR1 is MNHNY and CDR2 is SVGAGI (reference sequence). V shed 5 bases, J shed 8 bases, and the junction held 20 bases outside the gene matches. The CDR3 consists of 18 residues.

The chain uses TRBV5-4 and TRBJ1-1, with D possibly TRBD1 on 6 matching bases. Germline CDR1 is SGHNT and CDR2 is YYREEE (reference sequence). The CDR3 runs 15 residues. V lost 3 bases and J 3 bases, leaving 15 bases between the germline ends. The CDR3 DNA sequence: TGTGCCAGCAGCTCGCCGACAGGAGCCGACACTGAAGCTTTCTTT. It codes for CASSSPTGADTEAFF.

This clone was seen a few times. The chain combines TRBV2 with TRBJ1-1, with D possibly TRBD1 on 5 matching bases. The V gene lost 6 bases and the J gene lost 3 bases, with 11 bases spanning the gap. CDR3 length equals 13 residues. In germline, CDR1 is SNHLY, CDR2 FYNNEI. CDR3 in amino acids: CASRVTGYTEAFF. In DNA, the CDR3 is TGTGCCAGCAGAGTTACAGGTTACACTGAAGCTTTCTTT.

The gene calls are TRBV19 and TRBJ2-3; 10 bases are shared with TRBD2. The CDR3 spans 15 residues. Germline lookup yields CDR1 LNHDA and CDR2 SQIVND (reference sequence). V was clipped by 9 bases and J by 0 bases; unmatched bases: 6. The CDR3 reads CASLAGEWSTDTQYF. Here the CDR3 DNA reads TGTGCCAGCCTAGCGGGAGAGTGGAGCACAGATACGCAGTATTTT.

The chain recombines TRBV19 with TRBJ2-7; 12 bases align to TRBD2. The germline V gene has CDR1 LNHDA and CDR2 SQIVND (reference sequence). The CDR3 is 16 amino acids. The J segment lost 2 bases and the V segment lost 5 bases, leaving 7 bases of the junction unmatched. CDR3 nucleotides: TGTGCCAGTAGTGGTCTTACTAGCGGGAGGCCCTACGAGCAGTACTTC. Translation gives CASSGLTSGRPYEQYF.

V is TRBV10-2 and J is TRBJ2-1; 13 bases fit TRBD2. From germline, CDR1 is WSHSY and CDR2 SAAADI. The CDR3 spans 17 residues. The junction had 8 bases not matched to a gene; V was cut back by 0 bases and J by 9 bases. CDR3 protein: CASSESGGLAGVVEQFF. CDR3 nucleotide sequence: TGCGCCAGCAGTGAGTCGGGAGGACTAGCGGGAGTCGTTGAGCAGTTCTTC.

The CDR3 nucleotides read TGTGCCAGCAGCTTGTTAGGCGGGATGAGCACAGATACGCAGTATTTT. Translation gives CASSLLGGMSTDTQYF. The rearrangement links TRBV5-8 to TRBJ2-3, with D possibly TRBD2 on 6 matching bases. The V and J ends lost 1 base and 0 bases respectively, with 12 bases between them. Per germline, CDR1 SGHTS and CDR2 YDEGEE. This CDR3 is built from 16 residues.

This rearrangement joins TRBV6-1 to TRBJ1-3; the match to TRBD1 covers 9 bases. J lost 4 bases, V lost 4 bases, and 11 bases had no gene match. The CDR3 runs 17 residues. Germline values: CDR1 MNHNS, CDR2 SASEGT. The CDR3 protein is CASSGLGQGTAGNTIYF. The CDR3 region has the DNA TGTGCCAGCAGTGGCCTGGGACAGGGAACTGCGGGAAACACCATATATTTT.

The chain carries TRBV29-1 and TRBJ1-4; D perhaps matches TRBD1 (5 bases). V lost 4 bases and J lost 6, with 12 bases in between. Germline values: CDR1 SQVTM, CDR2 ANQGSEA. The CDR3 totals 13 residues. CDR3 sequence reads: CSVAGGFDEKLFF. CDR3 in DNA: TGCAGCGTTGCCGGGGGATTTGATGAAAAACTGTTTTTT.

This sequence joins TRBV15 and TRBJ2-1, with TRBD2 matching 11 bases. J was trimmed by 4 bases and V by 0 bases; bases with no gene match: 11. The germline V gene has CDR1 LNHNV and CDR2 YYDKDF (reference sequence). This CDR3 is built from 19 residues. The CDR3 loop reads CATSREILAIAGGYNEQFF. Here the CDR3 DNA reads TGTGCCACCAGCAGAGAGATATTAGCCATAGCGGGAGGGTACAATGAGCAGTTCTTC.

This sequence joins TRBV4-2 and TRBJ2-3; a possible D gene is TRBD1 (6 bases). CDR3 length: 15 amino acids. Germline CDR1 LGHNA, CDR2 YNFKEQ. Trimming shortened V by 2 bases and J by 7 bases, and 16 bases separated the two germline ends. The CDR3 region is CASSQQSGTTYTQYF. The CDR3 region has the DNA TGTGCCAGCAGCCAACAATCCGGGACAACTTATACGCAGTATTTT.

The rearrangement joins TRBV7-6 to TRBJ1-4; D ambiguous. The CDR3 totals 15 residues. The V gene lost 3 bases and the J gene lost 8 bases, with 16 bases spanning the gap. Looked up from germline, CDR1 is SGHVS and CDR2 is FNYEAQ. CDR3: CASSLTGGRIEKLFF. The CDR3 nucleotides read TGTGCCAGCAGCTTGACCGGAGGGAGGATCGAAAAACTGTTTTTT.

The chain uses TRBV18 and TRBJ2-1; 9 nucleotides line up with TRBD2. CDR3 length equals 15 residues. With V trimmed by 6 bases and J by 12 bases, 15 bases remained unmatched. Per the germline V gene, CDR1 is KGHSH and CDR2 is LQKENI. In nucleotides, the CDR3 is TGTGCCAGCTCCCCCGGGGGTAGCGGGAGAATCTTGCAGTTCTTC. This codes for CASSPGGSGRILQFF.

The DNA of the CDR3 is TGTGCCAGCAGTGGACAGCTCTCCTACAATGAGCAGTTCTTC. Its translation is CASSGQLSYNEQFF. V is TRBV2 and J is TRBJ2-1, with D perhaps matching TRBD1 (5 bases). Trimming stripped 4 bases from V and 0 bases from J, with 7 bases between. This CDR3 contains 14 residues. Per the germline V gene, CDR1 is SNHLY and CDR2 is FYNNEI.

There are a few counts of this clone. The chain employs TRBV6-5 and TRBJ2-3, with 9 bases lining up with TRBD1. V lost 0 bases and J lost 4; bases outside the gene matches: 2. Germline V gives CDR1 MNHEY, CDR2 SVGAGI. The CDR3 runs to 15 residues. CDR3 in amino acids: CASSYSGQGPDTQYF. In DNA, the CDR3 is TGTGCCAGCAGTTACTCGGGACAGGGTCCAGATACGCAGTATTTT.

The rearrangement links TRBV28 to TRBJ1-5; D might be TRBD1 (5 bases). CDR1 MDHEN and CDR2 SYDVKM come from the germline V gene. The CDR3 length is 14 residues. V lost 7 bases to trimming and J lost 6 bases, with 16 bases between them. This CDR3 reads CASINPQGTQPQHF. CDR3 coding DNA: TGTGCCAGCATCAATCCCCAGGGCACTCAGCCCCAGCATTTT.

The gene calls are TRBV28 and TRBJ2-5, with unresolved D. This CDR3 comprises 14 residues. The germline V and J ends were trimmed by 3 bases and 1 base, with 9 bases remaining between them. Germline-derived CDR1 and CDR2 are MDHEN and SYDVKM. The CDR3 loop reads CASSFYHSQETQYF. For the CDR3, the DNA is TGTGCCAGCAGTTTTTATCACAGCCAAGAGACCCAGTACTTC.

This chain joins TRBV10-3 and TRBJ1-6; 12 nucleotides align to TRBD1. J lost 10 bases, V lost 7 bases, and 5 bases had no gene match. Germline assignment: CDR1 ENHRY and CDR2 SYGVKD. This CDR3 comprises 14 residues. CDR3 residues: CAIKGTGGESPLHF. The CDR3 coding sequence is TGTGCCATCAAAGGGACAGGGGGCGAATCACCCCTCCACTTT.

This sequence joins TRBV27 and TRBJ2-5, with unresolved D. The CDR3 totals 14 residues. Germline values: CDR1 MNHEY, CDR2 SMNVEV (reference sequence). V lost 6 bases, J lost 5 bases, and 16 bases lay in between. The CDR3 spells CASSPGVNGETQYF. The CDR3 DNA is TGTGCCAGCAGCCCCGGAGTCAATGGGGAGACCCAGTACTTC.

In DNA form, the CDR3 reads TGTGCCATCAGCAGAACGGGACTAGGAACCCAAGAGACCCAGTACTTC. The encoded protein is CAISRTGLGTQETQYF. The V gene is TRBV10-3, the J gene TRBJ2-5; 8 bases are shared with TRBD2. J was trimmed by 1 base and V by 6 bases; bases with no gene match: 10. The CDR3 runs 16 residues. CDR1 is ENHRY, CDR2 SYGVKD, per germline.

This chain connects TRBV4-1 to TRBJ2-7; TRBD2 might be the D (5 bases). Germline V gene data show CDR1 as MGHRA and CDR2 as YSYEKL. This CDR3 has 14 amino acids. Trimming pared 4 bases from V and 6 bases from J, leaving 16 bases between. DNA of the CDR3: TGCGCCAGCAGCCCGCTGGGGAGTTACAGCGAGCAGTACTTC. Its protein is CASSPLGSYSEQYF.

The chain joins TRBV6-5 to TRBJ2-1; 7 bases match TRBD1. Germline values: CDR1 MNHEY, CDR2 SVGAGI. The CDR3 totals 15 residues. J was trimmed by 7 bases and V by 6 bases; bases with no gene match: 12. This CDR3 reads CASRLDRENLNEQFF. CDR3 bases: TGTGCCAGCAGGTTAGACAGGGAAAACCTAAATGAGCAGTTCTTC.

DNA for the CDR3: TGCGCCAGCAGCCCAAGGCCGGGCCTAGAGCGGGAGTTCTTC. It is translated as CASSPRPGLEREFF. The V call is TRBV5-1, the J call TRBJ2-1; tentative D call: TRBD2 (6 bases). CDR3 size: 14 residues. Trimming pared 4 bases from V and 14 bases from J, leaving 22 bases between. Looked up from germline, CDR1 is SGHRS and CDR2 is YFSETQ. The full variable domain, completed using reference TRBV5-1 and TRBJ2-1, is KAGVTQTPRYLIKTRGQQVTLSCSPISGHRSVSWYQQTPGQGLQFLFEYFSETQRNKGNFPGRFSGRQFSNSRSEMNVSTLELGDSALYLCASSPRPGLEREFFGPGTRLTVL.

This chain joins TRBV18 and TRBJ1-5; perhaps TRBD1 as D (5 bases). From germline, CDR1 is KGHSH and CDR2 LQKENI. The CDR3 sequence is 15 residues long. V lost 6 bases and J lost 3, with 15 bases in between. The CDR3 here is CASSATGGANQPQHF. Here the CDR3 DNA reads TGTGCCAGCTCTGCAACAGGAGGGGCCAATCAGCCCCAGCATTTT.

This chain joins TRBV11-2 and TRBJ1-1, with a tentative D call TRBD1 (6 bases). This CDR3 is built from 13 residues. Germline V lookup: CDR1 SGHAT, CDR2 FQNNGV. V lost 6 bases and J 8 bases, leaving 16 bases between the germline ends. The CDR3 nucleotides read TGTGCCAGCAGTTGGGACACAACCGCCGAAGCTTTCTTT. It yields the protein CASSWDTTAEAFF. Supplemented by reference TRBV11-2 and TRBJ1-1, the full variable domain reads EAGVAQSPRYKIIEKRQSVAFWCNPISGHATLYWYQQILGQGPKLLIQFQNNGVVDDSQLPKDRFSAERLKGVDSTLKIQPAKLEDSAVYLCASSWDTTAEAFFGQGTRLTVV.

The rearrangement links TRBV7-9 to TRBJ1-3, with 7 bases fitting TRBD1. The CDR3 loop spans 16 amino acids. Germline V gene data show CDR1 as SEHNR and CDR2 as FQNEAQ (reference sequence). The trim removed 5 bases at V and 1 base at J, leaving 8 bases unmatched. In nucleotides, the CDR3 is TGTGCCAGCAGCGTCGACAGGGTTCTTTCTGGAAACACCATATATTTT. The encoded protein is CASSVDRVLSGNTIYF.

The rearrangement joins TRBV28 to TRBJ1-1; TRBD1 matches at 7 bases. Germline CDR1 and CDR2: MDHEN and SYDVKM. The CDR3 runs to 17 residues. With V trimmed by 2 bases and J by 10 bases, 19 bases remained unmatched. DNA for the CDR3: TGTGCCAGCAGTTTACCCAAGACAGGGTACAGAGAAAGTGGAGCTTTCTTT. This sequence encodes CASSLPKTGYRESGAFF. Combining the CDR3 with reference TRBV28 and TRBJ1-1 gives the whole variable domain DVKVTQSSRYLVKRTGEKVFLECVQDMDHENMFWYRQDPGLGLRLIYFSYDVKMKEKGDIPEGYSVSREKKERFSLILESASTNQTSMYLCASSLPKTGYRESGAFFGQGTRLTVV.

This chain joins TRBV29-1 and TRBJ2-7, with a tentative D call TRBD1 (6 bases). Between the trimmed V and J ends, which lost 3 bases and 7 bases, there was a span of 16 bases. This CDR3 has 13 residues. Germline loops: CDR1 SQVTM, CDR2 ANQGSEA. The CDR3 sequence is CSVDRGALGEQYF. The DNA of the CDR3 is TGCAGCGTTGACAGGGGAGCGCTTGGGGAGCAGTACTTC.

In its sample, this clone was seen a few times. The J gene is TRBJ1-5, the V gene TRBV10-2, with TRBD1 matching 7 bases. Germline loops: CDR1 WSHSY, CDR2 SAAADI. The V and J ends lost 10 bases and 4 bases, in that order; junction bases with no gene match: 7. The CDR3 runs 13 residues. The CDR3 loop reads CATQQGMNQPQHF. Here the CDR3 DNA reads TGCGCCACCCAACAGGGGATGAATCAGCCCCAGCATTTT.